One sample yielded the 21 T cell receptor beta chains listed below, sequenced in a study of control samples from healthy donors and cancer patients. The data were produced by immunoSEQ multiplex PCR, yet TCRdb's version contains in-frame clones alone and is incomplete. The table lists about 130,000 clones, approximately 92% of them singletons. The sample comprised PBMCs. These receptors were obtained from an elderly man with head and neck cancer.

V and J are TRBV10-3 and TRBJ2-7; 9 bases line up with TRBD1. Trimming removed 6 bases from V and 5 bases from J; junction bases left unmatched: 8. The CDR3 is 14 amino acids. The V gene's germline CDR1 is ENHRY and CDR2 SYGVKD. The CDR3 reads CAISNRDRDHEQYF. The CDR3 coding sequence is TGTGCCATCAGCAACCGGGACAGGGACCACGAGCAGTACTTC.

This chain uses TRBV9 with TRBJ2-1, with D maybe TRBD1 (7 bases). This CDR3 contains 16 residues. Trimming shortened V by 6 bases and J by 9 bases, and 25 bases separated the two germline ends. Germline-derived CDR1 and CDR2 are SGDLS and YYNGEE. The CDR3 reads CASTARGDAVWGEQFF. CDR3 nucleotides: TGTGCCAGCACGGCCAGGGGGGACGCCGTTTGGGGTGAGCAGTTCTTC.

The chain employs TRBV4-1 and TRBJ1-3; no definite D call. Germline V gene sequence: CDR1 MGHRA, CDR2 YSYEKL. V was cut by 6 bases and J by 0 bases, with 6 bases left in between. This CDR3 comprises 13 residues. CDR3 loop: CASRTVSGNTIYF. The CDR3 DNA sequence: TGCGCCAGCAGGACGGTCTCTGGAAACACCATATATTTT.

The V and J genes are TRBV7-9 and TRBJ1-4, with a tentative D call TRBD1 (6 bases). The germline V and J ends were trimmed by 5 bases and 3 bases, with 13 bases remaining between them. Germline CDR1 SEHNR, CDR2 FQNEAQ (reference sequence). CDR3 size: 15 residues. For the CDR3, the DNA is TGTGCCAGCAGCCCTTTAGGGGGGTCTAATGAAAAACTGTTTTTT. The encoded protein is CASSPLGGSNEKLFF.

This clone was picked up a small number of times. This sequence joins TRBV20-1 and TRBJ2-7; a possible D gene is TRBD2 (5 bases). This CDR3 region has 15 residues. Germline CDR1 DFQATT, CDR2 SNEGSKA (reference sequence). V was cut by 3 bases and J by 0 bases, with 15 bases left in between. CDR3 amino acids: CSASRTGKSSYEQYF. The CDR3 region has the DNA TGCAGTGCTAGTAGGACGGGGAAGAGCTCCTACGAGCAGTACTTC.

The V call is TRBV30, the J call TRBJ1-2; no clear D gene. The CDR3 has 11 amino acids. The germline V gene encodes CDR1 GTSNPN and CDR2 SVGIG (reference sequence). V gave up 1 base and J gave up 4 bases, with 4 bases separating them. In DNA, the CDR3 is TGTGCCTGGAGTGGCAGCTATGGCTACACCTTC. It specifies CAWSGSYGYTF.

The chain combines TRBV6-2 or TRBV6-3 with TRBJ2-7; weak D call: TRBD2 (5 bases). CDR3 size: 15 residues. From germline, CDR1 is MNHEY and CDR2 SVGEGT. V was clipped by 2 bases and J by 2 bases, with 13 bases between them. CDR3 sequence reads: CASSYPGGHTYEQYF. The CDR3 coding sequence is TGTGCCAGCAGTTACCCAGGCGGGCATACCTACGAGCAGTACTTC.

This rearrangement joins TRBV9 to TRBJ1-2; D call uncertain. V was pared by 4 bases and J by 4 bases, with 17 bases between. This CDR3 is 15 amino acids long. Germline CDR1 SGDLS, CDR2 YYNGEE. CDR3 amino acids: CASSLSGGVSYGYTF. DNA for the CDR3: TGTGCCAGCAGCCTTTCAGGCGGGGTCTCCTATGGCTACACCTTC.

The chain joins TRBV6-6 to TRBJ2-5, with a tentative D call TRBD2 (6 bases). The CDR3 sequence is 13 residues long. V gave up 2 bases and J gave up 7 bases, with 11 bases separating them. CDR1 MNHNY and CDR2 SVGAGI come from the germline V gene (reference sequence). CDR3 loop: CASSYDARGTQYF. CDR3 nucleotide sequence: TGTGCCAGCAGTTACGACGCGCGGGGGACCCAGTACTTC.

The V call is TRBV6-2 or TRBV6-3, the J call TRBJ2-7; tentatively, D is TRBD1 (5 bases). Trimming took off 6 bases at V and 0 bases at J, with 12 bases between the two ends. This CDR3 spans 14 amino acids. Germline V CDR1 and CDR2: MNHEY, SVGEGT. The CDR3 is CASSPKDNSYEQYF. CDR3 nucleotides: TGTGCCAGCAGCCCTAAGGACAACTCCTACGAGCAGTACTTC.

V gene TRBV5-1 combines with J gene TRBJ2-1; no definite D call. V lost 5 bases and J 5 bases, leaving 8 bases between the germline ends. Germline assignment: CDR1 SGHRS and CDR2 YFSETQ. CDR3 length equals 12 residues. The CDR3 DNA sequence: TGCGCCAGCAGGCGCAGTGACAATGAGCAGTTCTTC. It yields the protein CASRRSDNEQFF.

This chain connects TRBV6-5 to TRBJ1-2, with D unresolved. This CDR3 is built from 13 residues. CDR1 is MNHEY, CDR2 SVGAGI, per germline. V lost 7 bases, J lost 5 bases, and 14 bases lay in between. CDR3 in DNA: TGTGCCAGCACCGCACCTTCGCCGTATGGCTACACCTTC. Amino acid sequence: CASTAPSPYGYTF.

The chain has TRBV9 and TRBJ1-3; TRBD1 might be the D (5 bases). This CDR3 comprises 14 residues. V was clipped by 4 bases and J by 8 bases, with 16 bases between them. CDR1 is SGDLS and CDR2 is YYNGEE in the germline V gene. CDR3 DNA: TGTGCCAGCAGCCCCAACCCGCTGGGGGACACCATATATTTT. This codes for CASSPNPLGDTIYF.

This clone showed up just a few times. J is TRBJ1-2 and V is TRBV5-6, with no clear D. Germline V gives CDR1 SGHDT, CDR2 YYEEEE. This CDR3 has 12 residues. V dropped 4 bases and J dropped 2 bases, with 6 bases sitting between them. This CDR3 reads CASSRTNYGYTF. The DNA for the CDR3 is TGTGCCAGCAGCAGGACCAACTATGGCTACACCTTC.

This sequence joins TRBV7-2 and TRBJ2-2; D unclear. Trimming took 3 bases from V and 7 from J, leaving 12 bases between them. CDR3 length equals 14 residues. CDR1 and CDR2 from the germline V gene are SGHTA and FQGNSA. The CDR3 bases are TGTGCCAGCAGCTTTAACTCCCGGAGCGGGGAGCTGTTTTTT. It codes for CASSFNSRSGELFF. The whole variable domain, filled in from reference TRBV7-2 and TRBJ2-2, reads GAGVSQSPSNKVTEKGKDVELRCDPISGHTALYWYRQSLGQGLEFLIYFQGNSAPDKSGLPSDRFSAERTGGSVSTLTIQRTQQEDSAVYLCASSFNSRSGELFFGEGSRLTVL.

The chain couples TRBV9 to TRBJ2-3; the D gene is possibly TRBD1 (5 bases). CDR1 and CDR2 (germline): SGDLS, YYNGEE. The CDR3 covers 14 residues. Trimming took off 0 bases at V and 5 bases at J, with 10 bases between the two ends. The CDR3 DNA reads TGTGCCAGCAGCGTAGGACTGACAGAAGATACGCAGTATTTT. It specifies CASSVGLTEDTQYF.

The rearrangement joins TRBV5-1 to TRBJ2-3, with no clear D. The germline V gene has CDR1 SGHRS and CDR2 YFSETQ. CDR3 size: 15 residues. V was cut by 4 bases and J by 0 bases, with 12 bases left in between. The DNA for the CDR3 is TGCGCCAGCAGCCCCGCGACCGGGAGCACAGATACGCAGTATTTT. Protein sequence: CASSPATGSTDTQYF. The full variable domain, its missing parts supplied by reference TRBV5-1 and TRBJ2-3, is KAGVTQTPRYLIKTRGQQVTLSCSPISGHRSVSWYQQTPGQGLQFLFEYFSETQRNKGNFPGRFSGRQFSNSRSEMNVSTLELGDSALYLCASSPATGSTDTQYFGPGTRLTVL.

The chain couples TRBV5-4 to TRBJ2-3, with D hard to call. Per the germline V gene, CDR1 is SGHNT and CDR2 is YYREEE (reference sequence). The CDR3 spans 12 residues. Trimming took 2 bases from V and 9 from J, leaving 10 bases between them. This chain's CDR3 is CASSFDQETQYF. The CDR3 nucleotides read TGTGCCAGCAGCTTCGACCAAGAAACGCAGTATTTT.

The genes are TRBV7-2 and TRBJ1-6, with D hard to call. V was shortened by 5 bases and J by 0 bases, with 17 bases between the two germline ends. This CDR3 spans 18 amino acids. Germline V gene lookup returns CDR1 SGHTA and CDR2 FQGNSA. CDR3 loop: CASSPREGGLSYNSPLHF. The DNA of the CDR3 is TGTGCCAGCAGCCCCCGGGAGGGAGGGCTCTCCTATAATTCACCCCTCCACTTT.

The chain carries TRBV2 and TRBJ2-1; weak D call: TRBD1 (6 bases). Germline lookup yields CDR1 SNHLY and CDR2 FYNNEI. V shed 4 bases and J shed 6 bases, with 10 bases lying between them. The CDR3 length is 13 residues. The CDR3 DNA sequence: TGTGCCAGCAGTGTCACAGGGATCAATGAGCAGTTCTTC. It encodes CASSVTGINEQFF.

This CDR3 is CASSHSTGRETQYF. CDR3 sequence (DNA): TGTGCCAGCAGCCATTCGACAGGGAGAGAGACCCAGTACTTC. The chain carries TRBV5-4 and TRBJ2-5; the match to TRBD1 covers 7 bases. The CDR3 has 14 residues. CDR1 SGHNT and CDR2 YYREEE come from the germline V gene (reference sequence). Trimming at V came to 4 bases and at J to 4 bases, leaving 7 bases not matched to a gene. The whole variable domain, remainder taken from reference TRBV5-4 and TRBJ2-5, is ETGVTQSPTHLIKTRGQQVTLRCSSQSGHNTVSWYQQALGQGPQFIFQYYREEENGRGNFPPRFSGLQFPNYSSELNVNALELDDSALYLCASSHSTGRETQYFGPGTRLLVL.